This T cell receptor (beta chain) was sequenced for a study of OX40 agonist ivuxolimab in advanced cancers. The table came from immunoSEQ multiplex PCR; TCRdb's copy has only in-frame clones and leaves some out. The profile shows tens of thousands of clones, roughly 87% of them singletons. The V end was cut by 4 bases, the J end by 0 bases, with 19 bases between. Germline V gene lookup returns CDR1 SGHAT and CDR2 FQNNGV. The CDR3 loop spans 17 amino acids. The clonotype comes from an adult with an advanced solid tumor such as melanoma, head and neck, liver or kidney cancer. This rearrangement joins TRBV11-2 to TRBJ2-7; possibly TRBD1 or TRBD2 for D (5 bases each). Material: CD4+ or CD8+ T cells sorted from blood, obtained in a trial of the OX40 agonist ivuxolimab. CDR3 sequence: CASSSPEEGPSSYEQYF. The DNA of the CDR3 is TGTGCCAGCAGCTCTCCCGAAGAGGGACCTTCCTCCTACGAGCAGTACTTC.